One sample yielded the 21 T cell receptor beta chains listed below, sequenced in a study of shared clonotypes between healthy human individuals. TCRdb keeps only in-frame clones here, not all; method: immunoSEQ multiplex PCR. Of under 850,000 clones listed, about 91% were seen once; the top ten hold 20% to 30%. CD8 cells classed as naive were CD45RO-negative and positively selected for CCR7, excluding terminally differentiated effector memory CD45RA+ cells. Sample: naive CD8+ T cells sorted from blood. These receptors all stem from a man aged 30 to 45 in good health.

This chain joins TRBV27 and TRBJ1-4; no clear D. The CDR3 contains 14 residues. The V gene lost 2 bases and the J gene lost 7 bases, with 11 bases spanning the gap. The germline V gene has CDR1 MNHEY and CDR2 SMNVEV (reference sequence). The CDR3 sequence is CASSLEDLGEKLFF. The CDR3 region has the DNA TGTGCCAGCAGTTTAGAAGACCTAGGTGAAAAACTGTTTTTT. The full variable domain, rest sourced from reference TRBV27 and TRBJ1-4, is EAQVTQNPRYLITVTGKKLTVTCSQNMNHEYMSWYRQDPGLGLRQIYYSMNVEVTDKGDVPEGYKVSRKEKRNFPLILESPSPNQTSLYFCASSLEDLGEKLFFGSGTQLSVL.

This sequence joins TRBV4-1 and TRBJ2-3; TRBD2 matches at 14 bases. The V gene end was trimmed by 4 bases and the J gene end by 1 base; junction bases not matched to a gene: 7. Germline values: CDR1 MGHRA, CDR2 YSYEKL. The CDR3 has 18 residues. The CDR3, as DNA: TGCGCCAGCAGCCTGAGACTAGCGGGAGGGCCAGGCACAGATACGCAGTATTTT. This sequence encodes CASSLRLAGGPGTDTQYF.

This clone was seen just once. This chain links TRBV29-1 with TRBJ2-1; 7 bases match TRBD1. After removal of 3 bases from V and 2 bases from J, the junction contained 7 bases not matched to a gene. CDR1 and CDR2 (germline): SQVTM, ANQGSEA. This CDR3 contains 15 residues. The CDR3 DNA sequence: TGCAGCGTTGAGGGAGACAGGGTGACCTACAATGAGCAGTTCTTC. Translating it yields CSVEGDRVTYNEQFF.

The V gene is TRBV9, the J gene TRBJ2-1; D is unresolved. From germline, CDR1 is SGDLS and CDR2 YYNGEE. Trimming cost V 0 bases and J 1 base, with 8 bases left between them. The CDR3 runs 15 residues. The CDR3 here is CASSVGVTSYNEQFF. The CDR3 DNA reads as TGTGCCAGCAGCGTAGGAGTGACGTCCTACAATGAGCAGTTCTTC.

The chain uses TRBV5-6 and TRBJ2-5; perhaps D is TRBD1 or TRBD2 (7 bases each). V dropped 4 bases and J dropped 3 bases, with 22 bases sitting between them. Germline loops: CDR1 SGHDT, CDR2 YYEEEE. This CDR3 comprises 17 residues. Here the CDR3 reads CASSRLGRDRSEETQYF. Here the CDR3 DNA reads TGTGCCAGCAGCAGGTTGGGGAGGGACAGATCTGAAGAGACCCAGTACTTC.

The V call is TRBV27, the J call TRBJ2-1; 9 bases map to TRBD1. Germline CDR1 and CDR2: MNHEY and SMNVEV (reference sequence). The length of the CDR3 is 18 residues. V lost 3 bases, J lost 8 bases, and 17 bases stayed unmatched. This CDR3 is CASSLLNSGTGRIDEQFF. The DNA for the CDR3 is TGTGCCAGCAGTTTGCTCAACTCCGGGACAGGGCGAATCGATGAGCAGTTCTTC.

The J gene is TRBJ2-7, the V gene TRBV13; 9 bases are shared with TRBD1. The CDR3 has 14 residues. The V gene end was trimmed by 0 bases and the J gene end by 4 bases; junction bases not matched to a gene: 1. Germline CDR1 PRHDT, CDR2 FYEKMQ (reference sequence). The CDR3 coding sequence is TGTGCCAGCAGCTTAGGACAGGGGGCGTACGAGCAGTACTTC. Translation gives CASSLGQGAYEQYF. The whole variable domain, remainder taken from reference TRBV13 and TRBJ2-7, is AAGVIQSPRHLIKEKRETATLKCYPIPRHDTVYWYQQGPGQDPQFLISFYEKMQSDKGSIPDRFSAQQFSDYHSELNMSSLELGDSALYFCASSLGQGAYEQYFGPGTRLTVT.

This clone was seen once. The V call is TRBV4-3, the J call TRBJ2-1; TRBD2 matches 11 bases. The CDR3 totals 15 residues. Germline V gene lookup returns CDR1 LGHNA and CDR2 YSLEER. V dropped 1 base and J dropped 9; count of bases not matched to a gene: 5. The CDR3 bases are TGCGCCAGCAGCCAAGTAGCGGGAGGGCCGGGTGAGCAGTTCTTC. Translation gives CASSQVAGGPGEQFF.

The chain carries TRBV10-3 and TRBJ2-7; a possible D gene is TRBD2 (6 bases). CDR1 is ENHRY, CDR2 SYGVKD, per germline. This CDR3 is 11 amino acids long. Trimming shortened V by 10 bases and J by 6 bases, and 13 bases separated the two germline ends. This chain's CDR3 is CATGGRREQYF. For the CDR3, the DNA is TGTGCCACCGGGGGTCGGCGCGAGCAGTACTTC.

As for this clone: Germline and junction disagree at one end, which may indicate a read error. CDR3 sequence reads: CANSEAVRVPGGELFF. CDR3 sequence (DNA): TGTGCCAACAGTGAAGCCGTTAGGGTTCCTGGCGGGGAGCTGTTTTTT. This rearrangement joins TRBV2 to TRBJ2-2; D call uncertain. Germline assignment: CDR1 SNHLY and CDR2 FYNNEI. The CDR3 totals 16 residues. The complete variable domain, with remaining parts taken from reference TRBV2 and TRBJ2-2, reads EPEVTQTPSHQVTQMGQEVILRCVPISNHLYFYWYRQILGQKVEFLVSFYNNEISEKSEIFDDQFSVERPDGSNFTLKIRSTKLEDSAMYFCANSEAVRVPGGELFFGEGSRLTVL.

The chain combines TRBV6-5 with TRBJ2-3; the match to TRBD2 covers 8 bases. With V trimmed by 3 bases and J by 10 bases, 6 bases remained unmatched. The CDR3 covers 13 residues. Germline CDR1 reads MNHEY; CDR2 reads SVGAGI. The DNA for the CDR3 is TGTGCCAGCAGTTATATGGGACTAGGGTCGCAGTATTTT. Residues: CASSYMGLGSQYF.

The chain joins TRBV10-3 to TRBJ2-1; TRBD2 matches at 7 bases. Germline CDR1 ENHRY, CDR2 SYGVKD. The CDR3 contains 17 residues. The trim removed 3 bases at V and 8 bases at J, leaving 16 bases unmatched. The CDR3 coding sequence is TGTGCCATCAGTGACTTTCCAAGGCTAGCGGAGTTGGATGAGCAGTTCTTC. It codes for CAISDFPRLAELDEQFF.

This chain uses TRBV10-3 with TRBJ1-2; possible D gene TRBD1, 6 bases. Germline-derived CDR1 and CDR2 are ENHRY and SYGVKD. The CDR3 spans 14 residues. Trimming shortened V by 10 bases and J by 7 bases, and 22 bases separated the two germline ends. CDR3 in DNA: TGTGCCACAGACTTTACCGGGACATCTGGTGGCTACACCTTC. Translating it yields CATDFTGTSGGYTF.

The V call is TRBV7-9, the J call TRBJ2-1; 9 bases are shared with TRBD1. V was pared by 5 bases and J by 5 bases, with 7 bases of the junction left unmatched. Germline CDR1 reads SEHNR; CDR2 reads FQNEAQ (reference sequence). The CDR3 sequence is 15 residues long. CDR3 sequence reads: CASSGGQGLHNEQFF. In DNA form, the CDR3 reads TGTGCCAGCAGCGGGGGACAGGGCCTCCACAATGAGCAGTTCTTC.

The rearrangement uses TRBV4-3 and TRBJ2-1; D remains unclear. There are 15 residues in the CDR3. V gave up 0 bases and J gave up 0 bases, with 6 bases separating them. Germline V lookup: CDR1 LGHNA, CDR2 YSLEER. For the CDR3, the DNA is TGCGCCAGCAGCCAAGAAACCAGCTCCTACAATGAGCAGTTCTTC. Translating gives CASSQETSSYNEQFF.

To note about this clone: In the same sample, other DNA sequences code for this CDR3. This CDR3 reads CSVVGNEQFF. Written as DNA, the CDR3 is TGCAGCGTTGTTGGCAATGAGCAGTTCTTC. This chain joins TRBV29-1 and TRBJ2-1; D is unresolved. The V gene lost 4 bases and the J gene lost 6 bases, with 4 bases spanning the gap. The CDR3 length is 10 residues. Germline CDR1 and CDR2: SQVTM and ANQGSEA.

The V gene is TRBV28, the J gene TRBJ2-5; no reliable D call. CDR1 is MDHEN, CDR2 SYDVKM, per germline. CDR3 length: 16 amino acids. V lost 3 bases and J 3 bases, leaving 17 bases between the germline ends. This chain's CDR3 is CASSLVSGGNEETQYF. CDR3 DNA sequence: TGTGCCAGCAGTTTGGTTTCAGGCGGTAATGAAGAGACCCAGTACTTC.

This chain connects TRBV27 to TRBJ2-5; no clear D. The germline CDR1 and CDR2 sequences are MNHEY and SMNVEV (reference sequence). The length of the CDR3 is 15 residues. Trimming removed 10 bases from V and 1 base from J, with 19 bases in between. CDR3 protein: CATRNHPASQETQYF. The CDR3 bases are TGTGCCACCCGTAACCATCCAGCGTCCCAAGAGACCCAGTACTTC.

The V and J genes are TRBV11-2 and TRBJ1-1, with D unresolved. Looked up from germline, CDR1 is SGHAT and CDR2 is FQNNGV. V was pared by 5 bases and J by 6 bases, with 10 bases between. The CDR3 is 12 residues long. The CDR3 here is CASSPTGSEAFF. The CDR3 DNA reads TGTGCCAGCAGCCCAACGGGATCTGAAGCTTTCTTT.

This clone was observed once. The CDR3 nucleotides read TGTGCCAGCAGCTTGGCCAGGACAGTACTACTTGGCTACACCTTC. The encoded protein is CASSLARTVLLGYTF. J is TRBJ1-2 and V is TRBV5-5, with D possibly TRBD1 on 6 matching bases. The CDR3 is 15 residues long. CDR1 is SGHKS, CDR2 YYEKEE, per germline (reference sequence). Between the trimmed V and J ends, which lost 0 bases and 7 bases, there was a span of 16 bases.

The rearrangement links TRBV10-3 to TRBJ1-4, with 7 bases aligning to TRBD1. Germline V gene sequence: CDR1 ENHRY, CDR2 SYGVKD. This CDR3 spans 16 amino acids. With V trimmed by 0 bases and J by 8 bases, 9 bases remained unmatched. CDR3 DNA sequence: TGTGCCATCAGTGAGTCTCCTGACAGGGTAGACGAAAAACTGTTTTTT. This translates into CAISESPDRVDEKLFF.